This is a list of T cell receptor beta chains from one sample in a study of blood T cell repertoires in COVID-19. Repertoires were generated with immunoSEQ multiplex PCR, while TCRdb's copy carries only in-frame clones and drops some. This sample has roughly 43,000 clones, with approximately 85% found just once. Specimen: peripheral blood. The receptor source for this set is a human donor in a cohort sampled during active COVID-19. Both conserved end residues are part of each CDR3. D genes are given only for firm matches. Not all rows give a size; the values are once, few, many and, for expanded clones, a class.

clone_size: few; j_call: TRBJ2-2; v_call: TRBV28; d_call: NA; cdr3_nt: TGTGCCAGCAGCGGAGGGGGCCGTGACACCGGGGAGCTGTTTTTT; cdr3_aa: CASSGGGRDTGELFF
clone_size: NA; j_call: TRBJ2-5; v_call: TRBV11-3; d_call: TRBD1; cdr3_nt: TGTGCCAGCAGCCCCGGGACAGGGCAAGAGACCCAGTACTTC; cdr3_aa: CASSPGTGQETQYF
clone_size: NA; j_call: TRBJ1-2; v_call: TRBV7-9; d_call: TRBD1; cdr3_nt: TGTGCCAGCAGCGAACTGGACAGGGCTAACTATGGCTACACCTTC; cdr3_aa: CASSELDRANYGYTF
clone_size: NA; j_call: TRBJ2-1; v_call: TRBV7-2; d_call: NA; cdr3_nt: TGTGCCAGCAGCTCAACTAGCAATAATGAGCAGTTCTTC; cdr3_aa: CASSSTSNNEQFF
clone_size: NA; j_call: TRBJ2-1; v_call: TRBV5-1; d_call: TRBD1; cdr3_nt: TGCGCCAGCAGCCCAAGGGACAGTATCACCAATGAGCAGTTCTTC; cdr3_aa: CASSPRDSITNEQFF
clone_size: medium-sized; j_call: TRBJ1-5; v_call: TRBV29-1; d_call: TRBD1; cdr3_nt: TGCAGCGGGGCGACAGGGGTTGACCAGCCCCAGCATTTT; cdr3_aa: CSGATGVDQPQHF
clone_size: NA; j_call: TRBJ2-7; v_call: TRBV6-5; d_call: NA; cdr3_nt: TGTGCCAGCAGCGAGGCCCTCGGTGAGCAGTACTTC; cdr3_aa: CASSEALGEQYF
clone_size: once; j_call: TRBJ2-5; v_call: TRBV18; d_call: NA; cdr3_nt: TGTGCCAGCTCACCGGCGGACAGAATGTACTTC; cdr3_aa: CASSPADRMYF
clone_size: NA; j_call: TRBJ1-5; v_call: TRBV5-6; d_call: TRBD1; cdr3_nt: TGTGCCAGCAGCTTTTACAGGGGGGCTCAGCCCCAGCATTTT; cdr3_aa: CASSFYRGAQPQHF
clone_size: few; j_call: TRBJ1-1; v_call: TRBV2; d_call: NA; cdr3_nt: TGTGCCAGCAGCGCCCAGAACAGGGTCGCTGAAGCTTTCTTT; cdr3_aa: CASSAQNRVAEAFF
clone_size: NA; j_call: TRBJ1-5; v_call: TRBV2; d_call: TRBD1; cdr3_nt: TGTGCCAGCAGTGCGGGACAGTTCGATCAGCCCCAGCATTTT; cdr3_aa: CASSAGQFDQPQHF